These 26 T cell receptor beta chains came from one sample sequenced in a study of early T cells in non-severe SARS-CoV-2 infection. MiXCR, run by TCRdb on the 5' RACE reads, gives a single entry per CDR3 protein. The sample consists of 110,000 or so distinct CDR3 sequences, over 10% of them appearing once. Sequencing was performed on whole blood. The receptor set was obtained from an adult who was a healthcare worker with PCR-confirmed SARS-CoV-2 infection or an uninfected control (not recorded which).

This clonotype has more than one count but fewer than ten. The rearrangement joins TRBV5-1 to TRBJ1-4, with 11 bases fitting TRBD1. The V and J ends lost 4 bases and 7 bases, in that order; junction bases with no gene match: 6. This CDR3 is 15 amino acids long. Germline-derived CDR1 and CDR2 are SGHRS and YFSETQ. The CDR3 bases are TGCGCCAGCAGCGGACAGGGGGCTAGAGGTGAAAAACTGTTTTTT. This codes for CASSGQGARGEKLFF.

Ten or more counts support this clonotype. This chain connects TRBV3-1 to TRBJ1-4, with 7 bases fitting TRBD1. The CDR3 runs 17 residues. V trimming: 6 bases; J trimming: 6 bases; junction bases outside the gene matches: 16. Germline values: CDR1 LGHDT, CDR2 YNNKEL (reference sequence). CDR3 region: CASSSRGGSRFDEKLFF. The DNA of the CDR3 is TGTGCCAGCAGTTCTCGAGGGGGCTCCAGATTCGATGAAAAACTGTTTTTT.

This clonotype appeared many times. The chain is built from TRBV7-6 and TRBJ2-3; weak D call: TRBD1 (6 bases). Germline values: CDR1 SGHVS, CDR2 FNYEAQ. Trimming left V 5 bases short and J 6 bases short, with 15 bases between. The CDR3 has 14 residues. CDR3 loop: CASSPNRVSDTQYF. In nucleotides, the CDR3 is TGTGCCAGCAGCCCCAACAGGGTCTCGGATACGCAGTATTTT. Combining the CDR3 with reference TRBV7-6 and TRBJ2-3 gives the whole variable domain GAGVSQSPRYKVTKRGQDVALRCDPISGHVSLYWYRQALGQGPEFLTYFNYEAQQDKSGLPNDRFSAERPEGSISTLTIQRTEQRDSAMYRCASSPNRVSDTQYFGPGTRLTVL.

This clonotype was observed a few times. The V and J genes are TRBV7-9 and TRBJ1-1; perhaps TRBD1 as D (6 bases). The length of the CDR3 is 17 residues. Germline loops: CDR1 SEHNR, CDR2 FQNEAQ (reference sequence). The V gene lost 3 bases and the J gene lost 3 bases, with 20 bases spanning the gap. CDR3 region: CASSFPKTGLLDTEAFF. DNA of the CDR3: TGTGCCAGCAGCTTCCCAAAAACAGGGCTGTTGGACACTGAAGCTTTCTTT.

This clonotype has ten or more counts. The genes are TRBV7-9 and TRBJ2-5; D call uncertain. Trimming took off 5 bases at V and 0 bases at J, with 7 bases between the two ends. CDR3 length: 13 residues. Germline values: CDR1 SEHNR, CDR2 FQNEAQ (reference sequence). The CDR3 loop reads CASSLRYQETQYF. The CDR3 region has the DNA TGTGCCAGCAGCCTCCGGTACCAAGAGACCCAGTACTTC. Based on the CDR3 plus reference TRBV7-9 and TRBJ2-5, the full variable domain is DTGVSQNPRHKITKRGQNVTFRCDPISEHNRLYWYRQTLGQGPEFLTYFQNEAQLEKSRLLSDRFSAERPKGSFSTLEIQRTEQGDSAMYLCASSLRYQETQYFGPGTRLLVL.

This clonotype occurred a few times. This rearrangement joins TRBV27 to TRBJ1-1; D is unclear. Germline CDR1 MNHEY, CDR2 SMNVEV (reference sequence). The CDR3 runs to 13 residues. V was cut by 3 bases and J by 7 bases, with 12 bases left in between. In nucleotides, the CDR3 is TGTGCCAGCAGTTTCCTTCCCAGGAATGAAGCTTTCTTT. Its protein product is CASSFLPRNEAFF.

DNA of the CDR3: TGTGCCAGCAGTTACTTGGGGCCCGTCCCTGGAAACACCATATATTTT. Translated: CASSYLGPVPGNTIYF. This chain joins TRBV6-5 and TRBJ1-3, with TRBD1 as a possible D gene (5 bases). This CDR3 region has 16 residues. The V end lost 1 base, the J end lost 2 bases, and 12 bases lay between the germline ends. Looked up from germline, CDR1 is MNHEY and CDR2 is SVGAGI.

This clonotype turned up a few times. The chain combines TRBV9 with TRBJ1-1; no reliable D call. CDR3 length equals 14 residues. The V end lost 0 bases, the J end lost 4 bases, and 10 bases lay between the germline ends. Per the germline V gene, CDR1 is SGDLS and CDR2 is YYNGEE. The CDR3 protein is CASSVVAEGTEAFF. The CDR3 region has the DNA TGTGCCAGCAGCGTAGTGGCCGAAGGCACTGAAGCTTTCTTT. Using reference TRBV9 and TRBJ1-1 for the parts outside the CDR3, the full variable domain is DSGVTQTPKHLITATGQRVTLRCSPRSGDLSVYWYQQSLDQGLQFLIQYYNGEERAKGNILERFSAQQFPDLHSELNLSSLELGDSALYFCASSVVAEGTEAFFGQGTRLTVV.

The table lists this clonotype with a few counts. CDR3 loop: CASSLRTSGGNGANVLTF. CDR3 bases: TGTGCCAGCAGCCTTAGGACTAGCGGTGGGAATGGGGCCAACGTCCTGACTTTC. The chain recombines TRBV5-6 with TRBJ2-6, with TRBD2 identical over 10 bases. Trimming took 4 bases from V and 3 from J; bases not matched to a gene: 10. Germline V gene data show CDR1 as SGHDT and CDR2 as YYEEEE. The CDR3 length is 18 residues.

The chain employs TRBV18 and TRBJ2-7; 15 bases are shared with TRBD2. The J segment lost 3 bases and the V segment lost 3 bases, leaving 15 bases of the junction unmatched. Germline CDR1 reads KGHSH; CDR2 reads LQKENI. The CDR3 extends over 20 amino acids. DNA of the CDR3: TGTGCCAGCTCACCTTCGGCGGCAATCGGACTAGCGGGGGGGCTCTACGAGCAGTACTTC. It is translated as CASSPSAAIGLAGGLYEQYF.

This clonotype came up a few times. The rearrangement links TRBV7-9 to TRBJ1-1, with 9 positions matching TRBD1. CDR1 is SEHNR and CDR2 is FQNEAQ in the germline V gene (reference sequence). The length of the CDR3 is 15 residues. V trimming: 5 bases; J trimming: 1 base; junction bases outside the gene matches: 5. The CDR3 nucleotides read TGTGCCAGCAGCCTGGGACAGGGCTCGAACACTGAAGCTTTCTTT. Encoded protein: CASSLGQGSNTEAFF. Filled out from reference TRBV7-9 and TRBJ1-1, the complete variable domain reads DTGVSQNPRHKITKRGQNVTFRCDPISEHNRLYWYRQTLGQGPEFLTYFQNEAQLEKSRLLSDRFSAERPKGSFSTLEIQRTEQGDSAMYLCASSLGQGSNTEAFFGQGTRLTVV.

This clonotype was found many times. The V call is TRBV7-6, the J call TRBJ2-1; 9 positions agree with TRBD1. The CDR3 is 16 amino acids. The germline V gene encodes CDR1 SGHVS and CDR2 FNYEAQ. J gave up 3 bases and V 5 bases, and 8 bases lay outside the gene matches. The CDR3 region is CASSPGPGQGYNEQFF. CDR3 DNA sequence: TGTGCCAGCAGCCCCGGACCGGGACAGGGCTACAATGAGCAGTTCTTC.

A word on this clonotype: A much larger clone lies one base from this, so it may be a read error. This is likely a read error, given that the CDR3 carries no conserved phenylalanine or tryptophan at its end. The chain uses TRBV12-3 or TRBV12-4 and TRBJ2-1, with D unclear. V lost 6 bases and J 5 bases, leaving 5 bases between the germline ends. The CDR3 consists of 11 residues. The CDR3 protein is CASSLHNEQFS. In DNA form, the CDR3 reads TGTGCCAGCAGCCTCCACAATGAGCAGTTCTCC.

The chain links TRBV2 to TRBJ2-5, with 7 bases aligning to TRBD1. CDR1 and CDR2 from the germline V gene are SNHLY and FYNNEI. CDR3 length: 17 residues. Losses at the gene ends were 8 bases for V and 7 bases for J; bases not matched to a gene: 22. The CDR3 reads CASHLGEQSRQGLTQYF. CDR3 DNA sequence: TGTGCCAGCCATTTGGGAGAACAATCTAGACAGGGATTGACCCAGTACTTC. The full variable domain, its missing parts supplied by reference TRBV2 and TRBJ2-5, is EPEVTQTPSHQVTQMGQEVILRCVPISNHLYFYWYRQILGQKVEFLVSFYNNEISEKSEIFDDQFSVERPDGSNFTLKIRSTKLEDSAMYFCASHLGEQSRQGLTQYFGPGTRLLVL.

This clonotype came up many times. The rearrangement uses TRBV28 and TRBJ2-5; 8 bases are shared with TRBD2. There are 12 residues in the CDR3. CDR1 and CDR2 from the germline V gene are MDHEN and SYDVKM. With V trimmed by 5 bases and J by 14 bases, 10 bases remained unmatched. The CDR3 sequence: CASSLIAGLPYF. CDR3 in DNA: TGTGCCAGCAGTCTAATAGCGGGACTACCCTACTTC.

The V call is TRBV28, the J call TRBJ1-5; maybe TRBD1 (5 bases). The germline gives CDR1 MDHEN, CDR2 SYDVKM. Trimming took off 5 bases at V and 4 bases at J, with 6 bases between the two ends. The CDR3 has 12 residues. The CDR3: CASSQGNQPQHF. The CDR3 bases are TGTGCCAGCAGTCAGGGAAATCAGCCCCAGCATTTT.

Many counts were recorded for this clonotype. The rearrangement joins TRBV7-3 to TRBJ2-7; 10 bases map to TRBD2. Germline CDR1 reads SGHTA; CDR2 reads FQGTGA. V was pared by 2 bases and J by 1 base, with 14 bases of the junction left unmatched. This CDR3 is 19 amino acids long. The CDR3 sequence is CASSLGMVSGAGGSYEQYF. The DNA of the CDR3 is TGTGCCAGCAGCTTAGGAATGGTCAGTGGAGCGGGAGGGTCCTACGAGCAGTACTTC.

In nucleotides, the CDR3 is TGTGCCAGCAGCTTTTACTGGGAACCAAGGGATACGCAGTATTTT. Amino acids: CASSFYWEPRDTQYF. This chain joins TRBV7-9 and TRBJ2-3; D not certain. From germline, CDR1 is SEHNR and CDR2 FQNEAQ (reference sequence). The germline V and J ends were trimmed by 3 bases and 6 bases, with 16 bases remaining between them. This CDR3 is built from 15 residues.

The chain uses TRBV6-2 or TRBV6-3 and TRBJ2-1, with D maybe TRBD2 (6 bases). Germline V gives CDR1 MNHEY, CDR2 SVGEGT. V lost 6 bases, J lost 2 bases, and 17 bases lay in between. The CDR3 extends over 16 amino acids. CDR3 sequence (DNA): TGTGCCAGCAGCCCTAGGTTCCCGGGAGCCTACAATGAGCAGTTCTTC. Encoded protein: CASSPRFPGAYNEQFF.

This clonotype was seen a few times. The chain employs TRBV29-1 and TRBJ2-3; D gene ambiguous. V shed 7 bases and J shed 3 bases, with 8 bases lying between them. Per germline, CDR1 SQVTM and CDR2 ANQGSEA. The CDR3 covers 11 residues. CDR3 nucleotide sequence: TGCAGCGGGGGAACTACAGATACGCAGTATTTT. Residues: CSGGTTDTQYF.

This clonotype was recorded many times. The rearrangement uses TRBV5-4 and TRBJ2-2; D ambiguous. The CDR3 is 14 amino acids. Germline V lookup: CDR1 SGHNT, CDR2 YYREEE (reference sequence). The V and J ends lost 1 base and 3 bases respectively, with 7 bases between them. CDR3 in DNA: TGTGCCAGCAGCTTGCTAGGGCACACCGGGGAGCTGTTTTTT. Translated, it gives CASSLLGHTGELFF.

This chain connects TRBV10-1 to TRBJ1-2; 7 nucleotides line up with TRBD1. The CDR3 spans 12 residues. After removal of 0 bases from V and 13 bases from J, the junction contained 5 bases not matched to a gene. Germline-derived CDR1 and CDR2 are WNHNN and SYGVQD (reference sequence). The CDR3 reads CASSESDRPLTF. Here the CDR3 DNA reads TGCGCCAGCAGTGAGTCGGACAGGCCCCTCACCTTC.

This clonotype was recorded many times. The CDR3 DNA sequence: TGCAGTGCTAGAGACGAGTCGAGCACTGAAGCTTTCTTT. Encoded protein: CSARDESSTEAFF. The chain recombines TRBV20-1 with TRBJ1-1; D ambiguous. Trimming removed 0 bases at V and 4 bases at J, with 9 bases between. Germline V CDR1 and CDR2: DFQATT, SNEGSKA (reference sequence). CDR3 length: 13 residues.

This clonotype was recorded a few times. The genes are TRBV30 and TRBJ1-5, with D maybe TRBD1 (5 bases). V was trimmed by 1 base and J by 5 bases, leaving 12 bases between them. The length of the CDR3 is 14 residues. CDR1 is GTSNPN and CDR2 is SVGIG in the germline V gene (reference sequence). The CDR3 nucleotides read TGTGCCTGGAGTGGCGGGACCTTAGATCAGCCCCAGCATTTT. This codes for CAWSGGTLDQPQHF.

The chain has TRBV6-2 or TRBV6-3 and TRBJ2-5, with unresolved D. The CDR3 has 14 amino acids. The germline gives CDR1 MNHEY, CDR2 SVGEGT. Trimming removed 7 bases at V and 0 bases at J, with 12 bases between. The CDR3 loop is CASIRGNYQETQYF. Written as DNA, the CDR3 is TGTGCCAGCATTAGAGGAAACTACCAAGAGACCCAGTACTTC.

This sequence joins TRBV11-2 and TRBJ2-1; D is undetermined. V lost 0 bases, J lost 2 bases, and 11 bases lay in between. Germline V lookup: CDR1 SGHAT, CDR2 FQNNGV. The CDR3 loop spans 16 amino acids. The CDR3 region is CASSLDFLAAYNEQFF. CDR3 nucleotide sequence: TGTGCCAGCAGCTTAGATTTCTTGGCAGCCTACAATGAGCAGTTCTTC.